This note documents a single TCR beta chain sequence. The antigen is undetermined. This specimen comes from a study of regulatory T cells in long-lasting Graves disease. Study findings and constraints: Preferential use of TRBV28, TRBJ1-2 and TRBJ2-5 was seen in persistent disease. A greater number of public clonotypes (about 2,900) was shared by persistent patients than by new patients (around 1,000).

As to time point: persistent/refractory GD, antithyroid drugs over 5 years with positive TRAb. Making the TCR library involved RNA that had been extracted from PBMCs. For TCR beta, libraries came from iRepertoire HTBI primers and Arm-PCR of CDR3 regions. Per the original data handling: In the combined samples, 62 TRBV and 14 TRBJ segments were identified. TCRdb re-derived calls from the multiplex PCR reads in MiXCR, one entry per CDR3 protein. The V and J calls and clone size are TCRdb's, not the authors'. Here the sample spans 300,000 to 350,000 distinct CDR3 sequences, around 19% being singletons. This CDR3 has 15 amino acids. Trimming left V 6 bases short and J 6 bases short, with 19 bases between.

This chain joins TRBV12-3 or TRBV12-4 and TRBJ2-3; D is perhaps TRBD2 (5 bases). This TCR was sampled from a female donor with Graves disease. Source: peripheral blood mononuclear cells (PBMCs), taken when the disease was refractory, from a patient treated with antithyroid drugs. The CDR3 region is CASSIQRPVFDTQYF. Here the CDR3 DNA reads TGTGCCAGCAGCATACAGCGGCCCGTTTTTGATACGCAGTATTTT.